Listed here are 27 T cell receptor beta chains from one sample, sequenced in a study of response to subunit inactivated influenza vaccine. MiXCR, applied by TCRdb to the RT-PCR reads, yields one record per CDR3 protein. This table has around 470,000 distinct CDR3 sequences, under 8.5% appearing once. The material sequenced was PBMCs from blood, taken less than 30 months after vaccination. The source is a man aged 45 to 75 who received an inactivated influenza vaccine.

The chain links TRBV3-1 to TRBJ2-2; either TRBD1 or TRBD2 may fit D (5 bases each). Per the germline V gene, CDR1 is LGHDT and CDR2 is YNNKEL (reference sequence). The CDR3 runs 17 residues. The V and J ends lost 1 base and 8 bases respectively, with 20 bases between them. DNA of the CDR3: TGTGCCAGCAGCCAAGTGAAGCCGGGACCCCTTATGGGGGAGCTGTTTTTT. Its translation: CASSQVKPGPLMGELFF. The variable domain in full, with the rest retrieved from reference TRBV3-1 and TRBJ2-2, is DTAVSQTPKYLVTQMGNDKSIKCEQNLGHDTMYWYKQDSKKFLKIMFSYNNKELIINETVPNRFSPKSPDKAHLNLHINSLELGDSAVYFCASSQVKPGPLMGELFFGEGSRLTVL.

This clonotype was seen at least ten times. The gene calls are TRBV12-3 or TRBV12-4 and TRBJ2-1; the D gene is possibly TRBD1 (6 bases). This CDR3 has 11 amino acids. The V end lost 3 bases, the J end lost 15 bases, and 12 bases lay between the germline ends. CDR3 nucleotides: TGTGCCAGCAGTTTCAAGGGGGAGAGGTTCTTC. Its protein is CASSFKGERFF.

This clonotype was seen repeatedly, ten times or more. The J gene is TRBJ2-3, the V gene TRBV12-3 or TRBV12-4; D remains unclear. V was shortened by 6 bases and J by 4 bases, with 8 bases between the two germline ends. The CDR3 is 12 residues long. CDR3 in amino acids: CASSRTSDTQYF. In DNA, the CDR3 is TGTGCCAGCAGCAGGACGTCAGATACGCAGTATTTT.

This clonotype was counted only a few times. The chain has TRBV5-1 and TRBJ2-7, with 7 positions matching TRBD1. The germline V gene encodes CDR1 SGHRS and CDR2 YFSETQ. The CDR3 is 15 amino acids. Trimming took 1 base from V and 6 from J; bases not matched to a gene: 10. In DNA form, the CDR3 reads TGCGCCAGCAGCTTGTACGTGGGGTCAGGGGGCGAGCAGTACTTC. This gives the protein CASSLYVGSGGEQYF.

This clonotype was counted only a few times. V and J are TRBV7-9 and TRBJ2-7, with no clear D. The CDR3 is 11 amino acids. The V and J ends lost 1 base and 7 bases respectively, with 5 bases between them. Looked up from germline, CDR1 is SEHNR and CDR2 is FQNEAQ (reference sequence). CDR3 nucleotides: TGTGCCAGCAGCTTAGAGTCAGAGCAGTACTTC. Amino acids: CASSLESEQYF. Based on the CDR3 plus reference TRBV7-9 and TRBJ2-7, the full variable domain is DTGVSQNPRHKITKRGQNVTFRCDPISEHNRLYWYRQTLGQGPEFLTYFQNEAQLEKSRLLSDRFSAERPKGSFSTLEIQRTEQGDSAMYLCASSLESEQYFGPGTRLTVT.

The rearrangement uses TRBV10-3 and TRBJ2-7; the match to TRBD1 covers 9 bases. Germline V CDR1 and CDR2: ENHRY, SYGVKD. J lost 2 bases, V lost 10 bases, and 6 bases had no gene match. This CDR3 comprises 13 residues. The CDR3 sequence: CATTGDRAYEQYF. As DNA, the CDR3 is TGTGCCACGACGGGGGACAGGGCCTACGAGCAGTACTTC.

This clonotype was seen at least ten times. CDR3: CASSYSAGVGYTF. DNA of the CDR3: TGTGCCAGCAGTTACTCGGCAGGGGTTGGCTACACCTTC. The chain is built from TRBV6-2 or TRBV6-3 and TRBJ1-2, with D possibly matching TRBD1 (6 bases). CDR1 and CDR2 (germline): MNHEY, SVGEGT. The CDR3 is 13 residues long. The V and J ends lost 0 bases and 7 bases respectively, with 9 bases between them.

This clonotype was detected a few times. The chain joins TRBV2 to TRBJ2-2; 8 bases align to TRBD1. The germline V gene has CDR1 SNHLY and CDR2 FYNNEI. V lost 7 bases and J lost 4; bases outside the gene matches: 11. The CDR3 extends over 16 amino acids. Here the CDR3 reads CASTLVDRGGTGELFF. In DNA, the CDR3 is TGTGCCAGCACTCTGGTAGACAGGGGAGGCACCGGGGAGCTGTTTTTT.

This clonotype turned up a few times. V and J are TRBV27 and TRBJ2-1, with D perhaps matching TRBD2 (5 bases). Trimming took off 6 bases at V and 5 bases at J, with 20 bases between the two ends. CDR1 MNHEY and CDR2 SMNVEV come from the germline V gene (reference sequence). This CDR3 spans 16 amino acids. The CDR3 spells CASRFLTRGRDNEQFF. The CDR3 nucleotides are TGTGCCAGCAGGTTCCTGACCCGGGGTAGGGACAATGAGCAGTTCTTC.

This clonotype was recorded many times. CDR3 in DNA: TGTGCCAGCAGCTGGTCTCCCCAGGGCAATGAGCAGTTCTTC. Protein: CASSWSPQGNEQFF. The chain employs TRBV11-1 and TRBJ2-1; D is possibly TRBD1 (5 bases). This CDR3 is built from 14 residues. V lost 4 bases to trimming and J lost 6 bases, with 13 bases between them. CDR1 and CDR2 from the germline V gene are SGHAT and FQDESV (reference sequence).

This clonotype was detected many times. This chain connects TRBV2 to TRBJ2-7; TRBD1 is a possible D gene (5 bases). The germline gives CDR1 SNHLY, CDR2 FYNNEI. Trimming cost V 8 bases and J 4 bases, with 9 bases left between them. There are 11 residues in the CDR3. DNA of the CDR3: TGTGCCAGCCGACAGACTTACGAGCAGTACTTC. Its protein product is CASRQTYEQYF.

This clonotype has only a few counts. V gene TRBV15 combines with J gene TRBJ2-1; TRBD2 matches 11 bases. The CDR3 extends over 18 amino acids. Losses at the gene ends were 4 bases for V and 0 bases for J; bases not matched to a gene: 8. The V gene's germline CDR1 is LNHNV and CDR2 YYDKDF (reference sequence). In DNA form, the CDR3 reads TGTGCCACCAGCACTGAACTAGCGGGGGCCAGCTCCTACAATGAGCAGTTCTTC. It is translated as CATSTELAGASSYNEQFF.

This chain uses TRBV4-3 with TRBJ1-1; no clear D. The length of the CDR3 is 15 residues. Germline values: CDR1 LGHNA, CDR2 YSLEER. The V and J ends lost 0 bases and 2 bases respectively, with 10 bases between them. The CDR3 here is CASSQERSINTEAFF. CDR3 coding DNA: TGCGCCAGCAGCCAAGAGCGCAGTATAAACACTGAAGCTTTCTTT.

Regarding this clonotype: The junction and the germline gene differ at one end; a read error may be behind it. Written as DNA, the CDR3 is TGTGCCAGCAGCTTCACCGGGACTAGCGGAGAGACCCTGTACTTC. It yields the protein CASSFTGTSGETLYF. The chain links TRBV7-3 to TRBJ2-5; 11 bases match TRBD2. The germline CDR1 and CDR2 sequences are SGHTA and FQGTGA. The CDR3 is 15 amino acids.

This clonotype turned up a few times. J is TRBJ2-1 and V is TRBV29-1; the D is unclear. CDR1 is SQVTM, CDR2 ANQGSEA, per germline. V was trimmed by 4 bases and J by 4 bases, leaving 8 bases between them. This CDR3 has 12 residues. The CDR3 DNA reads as TGCAGCGTTGGTCTAGATTACAATGAGCAGTTCTTC. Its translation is CSVGLDYNEQFF.

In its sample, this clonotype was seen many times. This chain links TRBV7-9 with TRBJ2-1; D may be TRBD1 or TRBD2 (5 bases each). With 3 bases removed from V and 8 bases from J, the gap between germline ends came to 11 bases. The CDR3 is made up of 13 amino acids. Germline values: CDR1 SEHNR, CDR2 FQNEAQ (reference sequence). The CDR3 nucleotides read TGTGCCAGCAGCTTCCCCTGGGGACATGAGCAGTTCTTC. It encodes CASSFPWGHEQFF.

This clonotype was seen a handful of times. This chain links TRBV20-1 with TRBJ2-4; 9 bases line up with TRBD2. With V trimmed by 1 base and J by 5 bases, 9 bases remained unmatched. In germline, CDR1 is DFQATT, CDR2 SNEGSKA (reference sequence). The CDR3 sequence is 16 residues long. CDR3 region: CSARGEETSGQNIQYF. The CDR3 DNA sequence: TGCAGTGCTAGAGGTGAAGAGACTAGCGGTCAAAACATTCAGTACTTC.

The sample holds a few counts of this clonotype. The CDR3 sequence: CASSSGPPSSYNSPLHF. The CDR3 DNA reads as TGTGCCAGCAGTTCGGGACCGCCTAGCTCCTATAATTCACCCCTCCACTTT. The V gene is TRBV6-5, the J gene TRBJ1-6, with D possibly matching TRBD1 (5 bases). Between the trimmed V and J ends, which lost 4 bases and 0 bases, there was a span of 13 bases. This CDR3 is 17 amino acids long. CDR1 and CDR2 (germline): MNHEY, SVGAGI.

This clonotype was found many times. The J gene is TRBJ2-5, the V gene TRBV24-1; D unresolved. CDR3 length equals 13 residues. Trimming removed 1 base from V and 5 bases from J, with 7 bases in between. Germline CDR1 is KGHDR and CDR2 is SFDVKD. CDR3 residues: CATSDFTMETQYF. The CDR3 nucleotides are TGTGCCACCAGTGATTTTACAATGGAGACCCAGTACTTC.

The CDR3 sequence: CASSQNGGVQVQETQYF. In DNA, the CDR3 is TGCGCCAGCAGCCAGAACGGGGGAGTACAGGTGCAAGAGACCCAGTACTTC. The V and J genes are TRBV4-1 and TRBJ2-5; weak D call: TRBD2 (6 bases). Germline CDR1 is MGHRA and CDR2 is YSYEKL. V lost 3 bases to trimming and J lost 2 bases, with 19 bases between them. The CDR3 has 17 amino acids.

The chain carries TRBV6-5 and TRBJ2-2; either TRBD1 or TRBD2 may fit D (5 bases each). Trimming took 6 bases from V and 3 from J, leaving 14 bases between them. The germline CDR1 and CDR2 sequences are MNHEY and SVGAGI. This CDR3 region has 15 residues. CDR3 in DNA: TGTGCCAGCAGCTTAGAGGGGCCGGACACCGGGGAGCTGTTTTTT. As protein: CASSLEGPDTGELFF.

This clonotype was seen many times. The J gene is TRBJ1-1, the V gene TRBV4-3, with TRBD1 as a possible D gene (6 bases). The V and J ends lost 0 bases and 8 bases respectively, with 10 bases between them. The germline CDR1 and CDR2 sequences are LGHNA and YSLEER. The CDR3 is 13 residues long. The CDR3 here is CASSQEGRGEAFF. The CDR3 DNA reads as TGCGCCAGCAGCCAAGAGGGCAGGGGAGAAGCTTTCTTT.

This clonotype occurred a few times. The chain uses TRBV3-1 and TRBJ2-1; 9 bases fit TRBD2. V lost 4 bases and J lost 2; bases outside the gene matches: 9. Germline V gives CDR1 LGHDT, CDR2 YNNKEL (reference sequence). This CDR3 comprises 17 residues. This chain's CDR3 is CASSRPEAGGPYNEQFF. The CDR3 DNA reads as TGTGCCAGCAGCCGCCCAGAGGCGGGAGGGCCCTACAATGAGCAGTTCTTC.

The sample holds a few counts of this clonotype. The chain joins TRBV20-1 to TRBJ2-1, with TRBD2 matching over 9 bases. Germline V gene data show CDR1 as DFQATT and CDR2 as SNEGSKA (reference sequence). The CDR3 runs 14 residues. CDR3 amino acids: CCLQGSGRYNEQFF. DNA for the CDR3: TGCTGCCTCCAGGGTAGCGGGAGATACAATGAGCAGTTCTTC.

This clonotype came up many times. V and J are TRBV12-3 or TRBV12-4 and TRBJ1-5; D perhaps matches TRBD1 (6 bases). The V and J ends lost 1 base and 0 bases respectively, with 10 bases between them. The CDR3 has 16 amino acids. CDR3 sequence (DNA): TGTGCCAGCAGTTTAGGGGACACCTATAGCAATCAGCCCCAGCATTTT. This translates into CASSLGDTYSNQPQHF.

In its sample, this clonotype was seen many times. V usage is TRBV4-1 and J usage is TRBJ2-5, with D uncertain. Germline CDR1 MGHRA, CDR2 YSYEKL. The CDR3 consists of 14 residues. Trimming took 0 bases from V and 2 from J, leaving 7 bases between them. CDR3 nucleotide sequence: TGCGCCAGCAGCCAAGAAGGCAGACAAGAGACCCAGTACTTC. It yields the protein CASSQEGRQETQYF.

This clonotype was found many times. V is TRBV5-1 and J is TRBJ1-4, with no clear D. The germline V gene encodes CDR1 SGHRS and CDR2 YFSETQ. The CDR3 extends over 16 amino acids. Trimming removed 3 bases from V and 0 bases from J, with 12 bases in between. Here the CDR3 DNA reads TGCGCCAGCAGCTCCCGGACGGAGGCAACTAATGAAAAACTGTTTTTT. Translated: CASSSRTEATNEKLFF.